The source of this TCR beta chain is a study of blood T cell repertoires in COVID-19. Those enrolled in Seattle joined during active infection and were followed longitudinally afterward. The V gene end was trimmed by 5 bases and the J gene end by 3 bases; junction bases not matched to a gene: 7. The CDR3 runs to 16 residues. In germline, CDR1 is LNHDA, CDR2 SQIVND (reference sequence). Produced via immunoSEQ multiplex PCR; TCRdb's table is partial and in-frame only. This sample yields over 55,000 clones, of which around 83% are seen a single time; roughly 10% belongs to the top ten. The chain joins TRBV19 to TRBJ1-4; 9 bases fit TRBD1. The material sequenced was peripheral blood. The TCR comes from a man in his forties or fifties with COVID-19, enrolled during active disease. CDR3 nucleotides: TGTGCCAGTAGTCTTGACAGGGGGTTCGCTAATGAAAAACTGTTTTTT. Residues: CASSLDRGFANEKLFF.